This TCR beta chain was observed in a study of beta chain features in type 1 diabetes (dated by TCRdb to the late 2010s). Notes on the research overall: No differences in mean age, gender distribution, total cell number or subset yield were found between patients and healthy donors. In the study, TCRB repertoires of sorted circulating CD4+ T cell subsets from recently diagnosed type 1 diabetes patients were compared with those of matched healthy donors. Naive and central memory subsets were obtained from all 30 or so donors, but regulatory and stem cell-like memory subsets were isolated from only 8 patients and roughly 8 healthy donors. Across all samples, 107,917,701 sorted cells were examined, and cell number per subset correlated strongly with RNA yield.

Points on this clone: The antigen it binds to is not known. Base qualities are not recorded, but no much larger clone differs from it by a single base.

From each donor, a single peripheral blood sample of about 100 mL on average was drawn into heparinised tubes. Naive, central memory, regulatory and stem cell-like memory CD4+ T cells were sorted on a BD FACSAria II using a panel including CD45RO, CCR7, CD25, CD127, CD95 and CD27. A purity above 95% was achieved for all sorted populations. PBMCs were isolated immediately by Lymphoprep density gradient centrifugation and stained directly without culture. To minimize batch effects, samples were stained and sorted in pairs, one healthy donor with one patient per experiment. The research as a whole found: PCR may preferentially amplify shorter templates, but because patient and control samples were amplified and corrected together, any resulting skew would affect both groups equally. The naive, central memory and regulatory TCRB repertoires appeared to resemble one another more closely among patients than among healthy donors. Because the HLA sub-analyses included only small numbers of individuals, any influence of HLA type on TCRB rearrangement was left unresolved. Fewer insertions and more nucleotide deletions at VDJ recombination sites were observed in patients with type 1 diabetes, implying thymic rearrangement abnormalities. Type 1 diabetes patients showed a moderate but significant shortening of TCRB CDR3 length in all four CD4+ subsets. Sequencing cDNA rather than genomic DNA could over-represent highly expressing activated cells, although activation and CD3 levels did not differ between groups.

The High Capacity cDNA Reverse Transcription Kit was used to reverse transcribe all of the isolated RNA, meaning that expressed TCRB transcripts were what got sequenced. Deep immunoSEQ sequencing was applied to naive, central memory and regulatory T cell samples, giving an average of approximately 3.8 million total reads per sample. Sorted cells were lysed in RLT buffer, and RNA was extracted using DNase-treated RNeasy Micro or Mini kits according to cell number. To prevent cross-contamination, each cell subset was processed individually, whereas patient and healthy donor samples were processed jointly. The immunoSEQ multiplex PCR was used to amplify TCRB sequences from cDNA, yielding 87-bp fragments that span the CDR3 region. Sequencing of the amplicons was done on the Illumina HiSeq platform. The authors processed their data as follows. Synthetic template baselines were used to correct PCR bias computationally, reads within Hamming distance 2 were collapsed, and singletons that could not be merged were discarded. By aligning reads against IMGT, V, D and J genes, CDR3 length, and insertions or deletions at six rearrangement sites were assigned. Within each subset, clonotype counts were normalized to sorted cell number, after which true diversity and Gini coefficients were computed with the tcR R package. Repertoire sharing was quantified using the overlap coefficient calculated on TCRB nucleotide sequences. Out-of-frame TCRB sequences from naive cells were analyzed as a proxy for the pre-selection repertoire. Imported from immuneACCESS, the table was reduced by TCRdb to in-frame sequences with V and J called. These copies leave out some clones; in studies compared against another copy, an unresolved V gene accounts for under half, and the cause of the remainder is not known. V and J calls and clone size follow that table, whereas D and trimming were derived from the DNA. This sample is represented by 970,000 or so clones; 15% to 20% of them were singletons. In total, the top ten clones hold roughly 0.025% of the sample.

The sample was naive CD4+ T cells from blood. The cell subset or site label corresponds to: true naive CD4+ T cells. The origin of this receptor is a woman aged 18-35 years in good health.

The nucleotide sequence reads TGTGCCAGCAGCGGTGGGTATGGCTACACCTTC. This encodes CASSGGYGYTF. The chain links TRBV7-2 with TRBJ1-2; too little of a D gene remains to name it. The junction carries 6 bases between V and J, which are trimmed by 5 bases and 5 bases respectively. Reading the germline V gene gives CDR1 SGHTA and CDR2 FQGNSA. The CDR3 runs 11 amino acids, cysteine and phenylalanine included. The entry retains the CDR3 DNA only, 33 bases that are in frame from base 1.